The TCR beta chain described here comes from a study of T-cell reconstitution after alpha-beta-depleted transplantation in children. Study outcomes and limitations: At day 60, the high TCRbeta diversity found in some patients originated from recipient T cells and thymic progenitors that had survived. The origin of alpha-beta T cells about two months after transplant was reportedly several hundred expanded graft clones. One year after transplant, T-cell counts and diversity came mostly from newly produced T cells.

TCRbeta library construction was performed incorporating unique molecular identifiers. Using its own MiXCR run on the PCR reads, TCRdb lists one record per CDR3 protein. The data show 210,000 or so distinct CDR3 sequences, approximately 11% seen once. This clonotype appeared many times. Its cognate antigen is unknown. Germline V lookup: CDR1 DFQATT, CDR2 SNEGSKA (reference sequence). This CDR3 comprises 14 residues. V was trimmed by 3 bases and J by 3 bases, leaving 14 bases between them. The chain has TRBV20-1 and TRBJ1-2; D unresolved. Specimen: PBMCs, collected before TCRalphabeta/CD19-depleted stem cell transplant. The sequence was obtained from a child under three years old with acute myeloid leukemia, due to receive a stem cell transplant. For the CDR3, the DNA is TGCAGTGCTAGCCCACCCTCCGGGGACTATGGCTACACCTTC. It translates to CSASPPSGDYGYTF.